This T cell receptor (beta chain) is drawn from a study of control samples from healthy donors and cancer patients. The CDR3 has 16 amino acids. Germline values: CDR1 SGHAT, CDR2 FQNNGV. Trimming at V came to 1 base and at J to 5 bases, leaving 9 bases not matched to a gene. Measured with immunoSEQ multiplex PCR; TCRdb has only the in-frame clones, and not every one. Here the sample spans 85,000 to 120,000 clones, around 90% being singletons. The V and J genes are TRBV11-2 and TRBJ2-5; TRBD2 matches 8 bases. The specimen was blood. The sequence was collected from a woman aged 18-29 years in good health. For the CDR3, the DNA is TGTGCCAGCAGCTTAGTTATACGGGGGGGCCGCGAGACCCAGTACTTC. As protein: CASSLVIRGGRETQYF. Full variable domain (outside the CDR3, taken from reference TRBV11-2 and TRBJ2-5): EAGVAQSPRYKIIEKRQSVAFWCNPISGHATLYWYQQILGQGPKLLIQFQNNGVVDDSQLPKDRFSAERLKGVDSTLKIQPAKLEDSAVYLCASSLVIRGGRETQYFGPGTRLLVL.